Shown below are 28 T cell receptor beta chains from a single sample sequenced in a study of T cells in Graves' hyperthyroidism and ophthalmopathy. The TCR beta CDR3 regions underwent amplification using RNA transcripts as the source. First-round RT-PCR targeting the TCR CDR3 was performed with the HTBI primer set. Each CDR3 protein is one row after TCRdb ran MiXCR on the multiplex PCR reads. Among 380,000 or so distinct CDR3 sequences, over 11% were seen once, and the ten largest hold around 23%. Sequencing was performed on blood. Every receptor here comes from a young woman with Graves' hyperthyroidism.

The V and J genes are TRBV6-1 and TRBJ1-5, with no clear D. The germline V gene encodes CDR1 MNHNS and CDR2 SASEGT. This CDR3 region has 15 residues. V was trimmed by 3 bases and J by 7 bases, leaving 16 bases between them. CDR3 loop: CASSDIRVLGQPQHF. CDR3 in DNA: TGTGCCAGCAGTGACATCCGGGTCCTCGGGCAGCCCCAGCATTTT.

This clonotype was picked up many times. This sequence joins TRBV12-3 or TRBV12-4 and TRBJ2-7; TRBD1 matches 12 bases. V was pared by 3 bases and J by 6 bases, with 12 bases of the junction left unmatched. The CDR3 is 17 residues long. CDR3 protein: CASSLGFGRDRGLEQYF. CDR3 DNA: TGTGCCAGCAGTTTGGGGTTTGGCCGGGACAGGGGGCTCGAGCAGTACTTC.

The table lists this clonotype with many counts. This chain links TRBV20-1 with TRBJ1-1; TRBD1 matches at 7 bases. Germline V gives CDR1 DFQATT, CDR2 SNEGSKA (reference sequence). The CDR3 spans 11 residues. CDR3 DNA sequence: TGCACCACAGGGGTTGACACTGAAGCTTTCTTT. This translates into CTTGVDTEAFF.

Ten or more counts support this clonotype. The chain carries TRBV20-1 and TRBJ1-1; 7 bases are a match to TRBD1. Germline V gene sequence: CDR1 DFQATT, CDR2 SNEGSKA (reference sequence). Trimming removed 3 bases from V and 4 bases from J; junction bases left unmatched: 20. The CDR3 has 18 residues. The CDR3 loop reads CSASTQGTADGRGTEAFF. CDR3 sequence (DNA): TGCAGTGCTAGTACCCAAGGGACAGCCGACGGCCGTGGCACTGAAGCTTTCTTT.

This clonotype was seen ten or more times. This chain joins TRBV29-1 and TRBJ1-1; tentative D call: TRBD1 (6 bases). The germline V gene encodes CDR1 SQVTM and CDR2 ANQGSEA. V was shortened by 5 bases and J by 1 base, with 11 bases between the two germline ends. This CDR3 is 13 amino acids long. CDR3 DNA: TGCAGCGTTCGCGAGGGGGGGAACACTGAAGCTTTCTTT. It codes for CSVREGGNTEAFF.

This clonotype was observed a few times. The chain uses TRBV5-6 and TRBJ2-5, with D possibly being TRBD1 or TRBD2 (5 bases each). The CDR3 length is 14 residues. The germline V gene has CDR1 SGHDT and CDR2 YYEEEE. Deletions cut 4 bases from V and 5 bases from J, with 15 bases between. CDR3 DNA sequence: TGTGCCAGCAGCGGGACCGGAGCTCGGGAGACCCAGTACTTC. Translated: CASSGTGARETQYF.

This clonotype has only a few counts. An end of the junction differs from the germline gene, which may be a read error. V gene TRBV20-1 combines with J gene TRBJ2-1; D is uncertain. Looked up from germline, CDR1 is DFQATT and CDR2 is SNEGSKA (reference sequence). This CDR3 contains 15 residues. CDR3 residues: CSAEVPLSSYSEQFF. The DNA of the CDR3 is TGCAGTGCCGAGGTACCCCTAAGCTCCTACAGTGAGCAGTTCTTC.

This clonotype was seen at least ten times. The rearrangement uses TRBV2 and TRBJ1-5; TRBD1 might be the D (5 bases). The germline V and J ends were trimmed by 6 bases and 0 bases, with 9 bases remaining between them. Germline values: CDR1 SNHLY, CDR2 FYNNEI. The CDR3 contains 14 residues. Here the CDR3 reads CASRKQVSNQPQHF. The CDR3 DNA is TGTGCCAGCAGAAAACAGGTTAGCAATCAGCCCCAGCATTTT.

The chain couples TRBV27 to TRBJ2-1; tentatively, D is TRBD1 (6 bases). Deletions cut 5 bases from V and 6 bases from J, with 17 bases between. The CDR3 length is 15 residues. The germline gives CDR1 MNHEY, CDR2 SMNVEV (reference sequence). CDR3 in DNA: TGTGCCAGCAGTGGCCCCCCCAGGGGCCCCAATGAGCAGTTCTTC. This translates into CASSGPPRGPNEQFF.

CDR3 region: CSVEGGGNTIYF. The CDR3 DNA is TGCAGCGTTGAAGGGGGCGGAAACACCATATATTTT. This chain joins TRBV29-1 and TRBJ1-3; D may be TRBD1 (5 bases). The CDR3 loop spans 12 amino acids. V was trimmed by 1 base and J by 4 bases, leaving 5 bases between them. CDR1 SQVTM and CDR2 ANQGSEA come from the germline V gene.

This clonotype was recorded at least ten times. This chain joins TRBV25-1 and TRBJ2-1, with 9 bases fitting TRBD1. Germline CDR1 and CDR2: MGHDK and SYGVNS. The CDR3 covers 14 residues. Losses at the gene ends were 5 bases for V and 7 bases for J; bases not matched to a gene: 6. The CDR3 is CASSRTGDSNEQFF. DNA of the CDR3: TGTGCCAGCAGTCGGACAGGGGATTCGAATGAGCAGTTCTTC.

In its sample, this clonotype was seen many times. The chain is built from TRBV2 and TRBJ2-1; 12 nucleotides agree with TRBD2. Germline CDR1 SNHLY, CDR2 FYNNEI. Trimming took 0 bases from V and 12 from J; bases not matched to a gene: 12. The CDR3 is 17 residues long. The CDR3 loop reads CASSEAPASGRAPSQFF. Written as DNA, the CDR3 is TGTGCCAGCAGTGAAGCCCCAGCTAGCGGGAGGGCCCCCTCGCAGTTCTTC.

The chain uses TRBV20-1 and TRBJ2-1, with 8 bases lining up with TRBD2. The germline V gene has CDR1 DFQATT and CDR2 SNEGSKA (reference sequence). V dropped 0 bases and J dropped 9; count of bases not matched to a gene: 4. This CDR3 comprises 13 residues. CDR3 in DNA: TGCAGTGCTAGAGAGACTAGCGTCAGTGAGCAGTTCTTC. Translation: CSARETSVSEQFF.

This clonotype has more than one count but fewer than ten. V is TRBV12-3 or TRBV12-4 and J is TRBJ1-5, with a tentative D call TRBD1 (6 bases). This CDR3 has 14 amino acids. V lost 7 bases and J 0 bases, leaving 10 bases between the germline ends. CDR3 sequence reads: CASIADSSNQPQHF. CDR3 in DNA: TGTGCCAGCATCGCGGACAGTAGCAATCAGCCCCAGCATTTT.

This clonotype was found a few times. V and J are TRBV9 and TRBJ2-1; perhaps TRBD1 as D (6 bases). The CDR3 is 16 residues long. V was pared by 4 bases and J by 0 bases, with 14 bases between. Per the germline V gene, CDR1 is SGDLS and CDR2 is YYNGEE. The CDR3 protein is CASSYPRDTSYNEQFF. CDR3 sequence (DNA): TGTGCCAGCAGCTACCCCAGGGACACCTCCTACAATGAGCAGTTCTTC.

This clonotype has at least ten counts. The V and J genes are TRBV12-5 and TRBJ2-2; D is ambiguous. CDR3 length equals 15 residues. Germline values: CDR1 LGHNT, CDR2 FRNRAP. V was trimmed by 0 bases and J by 7 bases, leaving 12 bases between them. CDR3 sequence reads: CASGLVPGSDGELFF. The CDR3 DNA reads as TGTGCTAGTGGTTTGGTACCCGGGTCGGACGGGGAGCTGTTTTTT.

This clonotype was observed a few times. The rearrangement uses TRBV20-1 and TRBJ2-1; 9 nucleotides line up with TRBD2. From germline, CDR1 is DFQATT and CDR2 SNEGSKA (reference sequence). Trimming cost V 3 bases and J 7 bases; bases outside gene matches: 10. CDR3 length: 15 amino acids. This CDR3 is CSASGLAGLENEQFF. Here the CDR3 DNA reads TGCAGTGCTAGTGGTCTAGCGGGATTGGAGAATGAGCAGTTCTTC.

The V gene is TRBV7-9, the J gene TRBJ1-5; no reliable D call. CDR1 is SEHNR, CDR2 FQNEAQ, per germline (reference sequence). CDR3 size: 13 residues. Trimming shortened V by 6 bases and J by 4 bases, and 10 bases separated the two germline ends. CDR3: CASSLPFNQPQHF. The CDR3 nucleotides are TGTGCCAGCAGTTTGCCTTTTAATCAGCCCCAGCATTTT.

This clonotype was counted at least ten times. CDR3 nucleotides: TGTGCCAGCAGCCTCCAGGGTGGAGGTACGCAGTATTTT. Translation gives CASSLQGGGTQYF. The V and J genes are TRBV7-2 and TRBJ2-3; tentatively, D is TRBD1 or TRBD2 (5 bases each). The CDR3 runs to 13 residues. Germline assignment: CDR1 SGHTA and CDR2 FQGNSA. V was cut by 5 bases and J by 8 bases, with 14 bases left in between.

Many counts were recorded for this clonotype. This chain connects TRBV24-1 to TRBJ1-5; unclear D gene. CDR1 is KGHDR, CDR2 SFDVKD, per germline. V was pared by 10 bases and J by 3 bases, with 9 bases between. This CDR3 region has 12 residues. The CDR3: CATGNANQPQHF. As DNA, the CDR3 is TGTGCCACAGGAAATGCCAATCAGCCCCAGCATTTT.

This clonotype has at least ten counts. The chain employs TRBV28 and TRBJ2-3, with no clear D. Germline CDR1 is MDHEN and CDR2 is SYDVKM. The CDR3 has 14 residues. V was pared by 4 bases and J by 6 bases, with 14 bases between. CDR3 DNA sequence: TGTGCCAGCAGTTCAGATCCCCAGAGGGATACGCAGTATTTT. Protein sequence: CASSSDPQRDTQYF.

This clonotype was counted at least ten times. The chain combines TRBV6-2 or TRBV6-3 with TRBJ2-5; 7 bases map to TRBD2. CDR1 is MNHEY, CDR2 SVGEGT, per germline. Germline trimming cut 4 bases from V and 2 bases from J; bases unmatched to any gene: 7. This CDR3 region has 15 residues. The CDR3 bases are TGTGCCAGCAGTTTGGCGGGAGTGGGGCAAGAGACCCAGTACTTC. Translating gives CASSLAGVGQETQYF.

There are a few counts of this clonotype. The chain couples TRBV12-3 or TRBV12-4 to TRBJ2-1; 10 nucleotides agree with TRBD2. V lost 7 bases and J lost 10; bases outside the gene matches: 7. This CDR3 is built from 13 residues. CDR3 in DNA: TGTGCCAGCACCGGACAACTAGCGGGAGAGCAGTTCTTC. Its translation is CASTGQLAGEQFF.

This clonotype was found once. The chain links TRBV4-1 to TRBJ1-5; D uncertain. Germline V lookup: CDR1 MGHRA, CDR2 YSYEKL. The CDR3 has 15 residues. The V end was cut by 0 bases, the J end by 3 bases, with 9 bases between. The CDR3 loop reads CASSQDAGINQPQHF. DNA of the CDR3: TGCGCCAGCAGCCAAGATGCCGGGATCAATCAGCCCCAGCATTTT.

A note on this clonotype: This may arise from a read error, as a much more abundant clone is one base away. The chain has TRBV6-1 and TRBJ2-7; D perhaps matches TRBD2 (5 bases). Germline CDR1 reads MNHNS; CDR2 reads SASEGT. Between the trimmed V and J ends, which lost 10 bases and 1 base, there was a span of 11 bases. The CDR3 totals 12 residues. CDR3 in amino acids: CATREGSYEQYF. The DNA of the CDR3 is TGTGCCACCCGCGAGGGATCCTACGAGCAGTACTTC.

Points on this clonotype: A much larger clone differs from this one at a single base, so this may be a read error. The chain has TRBV11-1 and TRBJ2-7; D possibly corresponds to TRBD1 (5 bases). The CDR3 runs to 14 residues. Trimming left V 6 bases short and J 5 bases short, with 17 bases between. Per germline, CDR1 SGHAT and CDR2 FQDESV (reference sequence). CDR3 nucleotide sequence: TGTGCCAGCAGGCCCGACAGACAGAGCGACGAGCAGTACTTC. This gives the protein CASRPDRQSDEQYF.

This chain links TRBV6-5 with TRBJ2-2; D gene uncertain. This CDR3 has 14 residues. V was trimmed by 4 bases and J by 6 bases, leaving 12 bases between them. In germline, CDR1 is MNHEY, CDR2 SVGAGI. The CDR3 reads CASSFSRFAGELFF. Here the CDR3 DNA reads TGTGCCAGCAGTTTCTCTAGGTTCGCCGGGGAGCTGTTTTTT.

The CDR3 protein is CSAREGLAGPKETQYF. In DNA form, the CDR3 reads TGCAGTGCTAGAGAGGGACTAGCGGGACCGAAAGAGACCCAGTACTTC. The J gene is TRBJ2-5, the V gene TRBV20-1; 13 bases agree with TRBD2. The V gene's germline CDR1 is DFQATT and CDR2 SNEGSKA (reference sequence). V was clipped by 0 bases and J by 3 bases; unmatched bases: 4. The CDR3 contains 16 residues.